This TCR beta chain is drawn from a study of blood T cell repertoires in COVID-19. Looking at the study overall: The United States, Italy and Spain were the sources of the acute and convalescent COVID-19 samples.

Germline loops: CDR1 MGHRA, CDR2 YSYEKL. The CDR3 sequence is 16 residues long. Trimming left V 0 bases short and J 2 bases short, with 13 bases between. Authors' methods: By means of reference gene primer amplification, nucleated cell counts were estimated. Clones were sequenced by immunoSEQ multiplex PCR, and TCRdb holds only the in-frame ones, with some missing. V and J calls and clone size are copied from that table; D and trimming were computed from the DNA. The table shows 150,000 to 200,000 clones, with roughly 81% occurring only once. Patients at the Seattle site were enrolled during active infection and followed longitudinally.

The sequenced sample was peripheral blood. The receptor's source is a woman of 80 years or more with COVID-19, enrolled during active disease. The chain carries TRBV4-1 and TRBJ1-2; tentatively, D is TRBD1 (5 bases). CDR3 sequence reads: CASSQDYRPSNYGYTF. CDR3 in DNA: TGCGCCAGCAGCCAAGATTACAGGCCCTCGAACTATGGCTACACCTTC.